These T cell receptor beta chains were read from a single sample in a study of T cell responses to AZD1222 COVID-19 vaccine. TCRdb keeps only in-frame clones here, not all; method: immunoSEQ multiplex PCR. Found here are some 120,000 clones, roughly 89% of them singletons; the top ten hold 3.5% to 4.5%. This specimen was peripheral blood, taken on day 0 of AZD1222 vaccination. These receptors were taken from an adult in good health. Both conserved end residues are part of each CDR3. Each record gives: V gene, D gene, J gene, CDR3 DNA, CDR3 protein. D genes are given only for firm matches.

>TRBV9|TRBD1|TRBJ2-3
TGTGCCAGCAGCGTAGACAGGGGGGCGGATACGCAGTATTTT
CASSVDRGADTQYF
>TRBV30|TRBD2|TRBJ2-2
TGTGCCTCCCTAGCGGGAACCCACACCGGGGAGCTGTTTTTT
CASLAGTHTGELFF
>TRBV6-5|.|TRBJ2-7
TGTGCCAGCAGGCCCGGGCCCTCCTACGAGCAGTACTTC
CASRPGPSYEQYF
>TRBV12-5|.|TRBJ2-1
TGTGCTAGTGGTTTGTTACTGGGGGAAAGGTGTGAGCAGTTCTTC
CASGLLLGERCEQFF
>TRBV28|.|TRBJ1-3
TGTGCCAGTTGCCAGTCTGGAAACACCATATATTTT
CASCQSGNTIYF
>TRBV3-1/TRBV3-2|.|TRBJ2-7
TGTGCCAGCAGTTACGCGGGACCCCAAGTCACGGGCGAGCAGTACTTC
CASSYAGPQVTGEQYF
>TRBV30|.|TRBJ2-1
TGTGCCTGGAGTGTACTCTCTGATGAGCAGTTCTTC
CAWSVLSDEQFF
>TRBV30|.|TRBJ1-1
TGTGCCTGGAGTGGGGACATGAACACTGAAGCTTTCTTT
CAWSGDMNTEAFF
>TRBV7-9|TRBD1|TRBJ1-4
TGTGCCAGCAGCTCGTTTGGACAGGGGAATGAAAAACTGTTTTTT
CASSSFGQGNEKLFF
>TRBV5-1|.|TRBJ1-1
TGCGCCAGCAGCTTGTCCCAGAACACTGAAGCTTTCTTT
CASSLSQNTEAFF
>TRBV15|.|TRBJ1-5
TGTGCCACCAGCAGCGACAGACGGGATAAGGGACAGCCCCAGCATTTT
CATSSDRRDKGQPQHF
>TRBV7-9|.|TRBJ2-2
TGTGCCAGCAGTTTCGGTCCGGGGGGCCGCTACACCGGGGAGCTGTTTTTT
CASSFGPGGRYTGELFF
>TRBV7-2|.|TRBJ2-3
TGTGCCAGCAGCTTATCCGGCACAGATACGCAGTATTTT
CASSLSGTDTQYF